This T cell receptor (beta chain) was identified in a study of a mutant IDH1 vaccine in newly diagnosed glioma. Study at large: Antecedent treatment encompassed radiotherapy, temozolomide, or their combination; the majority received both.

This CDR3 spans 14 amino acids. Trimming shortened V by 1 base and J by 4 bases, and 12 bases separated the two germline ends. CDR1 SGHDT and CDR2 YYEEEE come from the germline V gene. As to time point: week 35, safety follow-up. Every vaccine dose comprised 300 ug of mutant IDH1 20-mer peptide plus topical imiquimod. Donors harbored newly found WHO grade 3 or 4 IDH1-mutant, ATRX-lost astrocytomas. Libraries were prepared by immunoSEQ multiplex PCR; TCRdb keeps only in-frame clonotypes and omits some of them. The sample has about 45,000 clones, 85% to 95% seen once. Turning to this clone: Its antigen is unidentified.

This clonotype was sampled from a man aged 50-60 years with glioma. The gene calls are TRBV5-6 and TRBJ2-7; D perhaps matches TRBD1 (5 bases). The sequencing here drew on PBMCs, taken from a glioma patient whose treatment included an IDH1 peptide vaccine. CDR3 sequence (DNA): TGTGCCAGCAGCTTGTGGGGCAGCATTTACGAGCAGTACTTC. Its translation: CASSLWGSIYEQYF.